These 27 T cell receptor beta chains were sequenced from one sample in a study of Tregs in tolerant kidney transplant recipients. Clones were sequenced by immunoSEQ multiplex PCR, and TCRdb holds only the in-frame ones, with some missing. The sample consists of hundreds of thousands of clones, 84% of them appearing once. Specimen: CD4+ T cells from blood. All receptors come from a human donor in good health.

This clone was seen once. The chain uses TRBV5-1 and TRBJ1-2; TRBD1 might be the D (5 bases). This CDR3 spans 15 amino acids. V lost 2 bases and J lost 4, with 15 bases in between. From germline, CDR1 is SGHRS and CDR2 YFSETQ. The CDR3 sequence: CASSLGQGKVYGYTF. CDR3 bases: TGCGCCAGCAGCTTAGGGCAGGGAAAAGTCTATGGCTACACCTTC.

The rearrangement joins TRBV19 to TRBJ2-5, with 7 bases aligning to TRBD1. With 5 bases clipped from V and 1 base from J, the junction kept 10 bases outside the gene matches. Germline values: CDR1 LNHDA, CDR2 SQIVND (reference sequence). The CDR3 runs to 16 residues. The CDR3 DNA is TGTGCCAGTAGTCCATATCCTAGGGGGCCCCAAGAGACCCAGTACTTC. As protein: CASSPYPRGPQETQYF. The whole variable domain, filled in from reference TRBV19 and TRBJ2-5, reads DGGITQSPKYLFRKEGQNVTLSCEQNLNHDAMYWYRQDPGQGLRLIYYSQIVNDFQKGDIAEGYSVSREKKESFPLTVTSAQKNPTAFYLCASSPYPRGPQETQYFGPGTRLLVL.

The V call is TRBV19, the J call TRBJ1-2, with 9 bases fitting TRBD1. The CDR3 has 15 residues. V lost 5 bases and J lost 4; bases outside the gene matches: 8. Germline V gene sequence: CDR1 LNHDA, CDR2 SQIVND (reference sequence). CDR3 residues: CASSPGDRVSYGYTF. CDR3 DNA: TGTGCCAGTAGTCCAGGGGACAGGGTGAGCTATGGCTACACCTTC.

The V call is TRBV5-1, the J call TRBJ2-7; D perhaps matches TRBD2 (5 bases). The length of the CDR3 is 15 residues. The V end lost 7 bases, the J end lost 0 bases, and 17 bases lay between the germline ends. Germline V gives CDR1 SGHRS, CDR2 YFSETQ. Here the CDR3 reads CASSKSAAASYEQYF. CDR3 coding DNA: TGCGCCAGCTCGAAATCAGCGGCGGCCTCCTACGAGCAGTACTTC. Together with reference TRBV5-1 and TRBJ2-7, the CDR3 gives the full variable domain: KAGVTQTPRYLIKTRGQQVTLSCSPISGHRSVSWYQQTPGQGLQFLFEYFSETQRNKGNFPGRFSGRQFSNSRSEMNVSTLELGDSALYLCASSKSAAASYEQYFGPGTRLTVT.

The chain joins TRBV2 to TRBJ1-5, with TRBD1 identical over 7 bases. The CDR3 contains 14 residues. The germline gives CDR1 SNHLY, CDR2 FYNNEI. With V trimmed by 3 bases and J by 5 bases, 4 bases remained unmatched. The CDR3 DNA reads TGTGCCAGCAGTGACCGAACAGGGGATCAGCCCCAGCATTTT. This encodes CASSDRTGDQPQHF.

The J gene is TRBJ2-5, the V gene TRBV18, with D tentatively TRBD1 (7 bases). The CDR3 loop spans 15 amino acids. CDR1 is KGHSH and CDR2 is LQKENI in the germline V gene. Trimming pared 0 bases from V and 6 bases from J, leaving 14 bases between. The CDR3 nucleotides are TGTGCCAGCTCACCACCGGTGGAGGGGGCTAAGACCCAGTACTTC. It specifies CASSPPVEGAKTQYF.

The chain carries TRBV19 and TRBJ1-2, with a weak D call TRBD1 (5 bases). Germline V CDR1 and CDR2: LNHDA, SQIVND (reference sequence). Between the trimmed V and J ends, which lost 0 bases and 5 bases, there was a span of 10 bases. The CDR3 loop spans 14 amino acids. CDR3 DNA: TGTGCCAGTAGTATAGATCATGGGGCATATGGCTACACCTTC. It codes for CASSIDHGAYGYTF.

In its sample, this clone was seen once. CDR3 in amino acids: CASSSQGTEQFF. In DNA, the CDR3 is TGTGCCAGCAGCTCCCAGGGCACTGAGCAGTTCTTC. The rearrangement links TRBV7-9 to TRBJ2-1, with D possibly being TRBD1 (5 bases). This CDR3 has 12 amino acids. Trimming removed 4 bases at V and 9 bases at J, with 10 bases between. Germline V gene lookup returns CDR1 SEHNR and CDR2 FQNEAQ (reference sequence).

The chain uses TRBV9 and TRBJ2-2, with D maybe TRBD2 (6 bases). The germline V gene has CDR1 SGDLS and CDR2 YYNGEE. V lost 0 bases and J 1 base, leaving 10 bases between the germline ends. This CDR3 is built from 16 residues. CDR3 sequence (DNA): TGTGCCAGCAGCGTAGTCTGGCGGGAGAACACCGGGGAGCTGTTTTTT. Its translation: CASSVVWRENTGELFF.

The chain joins TRBV18 to TRBJ2-1; TRBD2 matches 7 bases. V was clipped by 3 bases and J by 4 bases; unmatched bases: 12. This CDR3 has 17 residues. CDR1 and CDR2 (germline): KGHSH, LQKENI. The CDR3 DNA is TGTGCCAGCTCACCTACCGGACCTAGCGGACGTTACAATGAGCAGTTCTTC. Residues: CASSPTGPSGRYNEQFF.

The chain carries TRBV13 and TRBJ1-1; possibly TRBD1 for D (5 bases). The CDR3 covers 16 residues. CDR1 and CDR2 (germline): PRHDT, FYEKMQ (reference sequence). The germline V and J ends were trimmed by 7 bases and 0 bases, with 18 bases remaining between them. This chain's CDR3 is CASMSLGLNLNTEAFF. CDR3 bases: TGTGCCAGCATGTCCCTGGGACTCAACCTGAACACTGAAGCTTTCTTT.

The chain joins TRBV9 to TRBJ1-3; 10 bases fit TRBD1. Germline lookup yields CDR1 SGDLS and CDR2 YYNGEE. Trimming removed 3 bases from V and 4 bases from J; junction bases left unmatched: 7. The CDR3 contains 16 residues. The DNA of the CDR3 is TGTGCCAGCAGCGCCTCCGGGACAGGGGTCGGAAACACCATATATTTT. As protein: CASSASGTGVGNTIYF.

The genes are TRBV7-3 and TRBJ2-5; 11 nucleotides match TRBD1. Judging by the DNA end, TRBJ2-7 fits better; the J call may be wrong. Looked up from germline, CDR1 is SGHTA and CDR2 is FQGTGA. CDR3 size: 16 residues. CDR3 loop: CASRLYAGTGGDEQYF. CDR3 bases: TGTGCCAGCAGACTATATGCCGGGACAGGGGGAGACGAGCAGTACTTC.

The rearrangement joins TRBV5-4 to TRBJ2-2; D is tentatively TRBD1 or TRBD2 (6 bases each). V lost 0 bases and J lost 2, with 11 bases in between. CDR3 size: 16 residues. Germline V gene sequence: CDR1 SGHNT, CDR2 YYREEE (reference sequence). Here the CDR3 reads CASSLAGAVNTGELFF. The CDR3, as DNA: TGTGCCAGCAGCTTGGCGGGGGCGGTAAACACCGGGGAGCTGTTTTTT.

The sample holds one count of this clone. This rearrangement joins TRBV7-3 to TRBJ2-1; 8 positions match TRBD2. The V segment lost 2 bases and the J segment 6 bases; nucleotides outside the gene matches: 6. Germline CDR1 reads SGHTA; CDR2 reads FQGTGA. CDR3 length: 15 amino acids. The DNA for the CDR3 is TGTGCCAGCAGCTTAGGAGCGGGGGATCTCAATGAGCAGTTCTTC. It yields the protein CASSLGAGDLNEQFF.

With regard to this clone: Relative to the germline gene, one junction end is altered; a read error may explain this. The chain's CDR3 is CASSLDGTSFYNEQFF. The CDR3 bases are TGTGCCAGCAGCCTAGATGGGACGTCCTTCTACAATGAGCAGTTCTTC. The V gene is TRBV11-3, the J gene TRBJ2-1, with D perhaps given as TRBD1 or TRBD2 (5 bases each). CDR3 size: 16 residues. CDR1 is SGHNT and CDR2 is YENEEA in the germline V gene.

The V call is TRBV18, the J call TRBJ1-5; possible D gene TRBD1, 6 bases. V was shortened by 0 bases and J by 5 bases, with 8 bases between the two germline ends. Germline CDR1 and CDR2: KGHSH and LQKENI. This CDR3 comprises 14 residues. Here the CDR3 DNA reads TGTGCCAGCTCACCACCTGAGGGGGATCAGCCCCAGCATTTT. It encodes CASSPPEGDQPQHF.

The chain is built from TRBV11-2 and TRBJ1-2; weak D call: TRBD1 (5 bases). CDR3 length equals 13 residues. Germline loops: CDR1 SGHAT, CDR2 FQNNGV. With 1 base removed from V and 8 bases from J, the gap between germline ends came to 11 bases. The chain's CDR3 is CASSLGGAEGYTF. Here the CDR3 DNA reads TGTGCCAGCAGCTTAGGTGGGGCTGAGGGCTACACCTTC.

The genes are TRBV18 and TRBJ1-1; D is possibly TRBD1 (6 bases). Germline values: CDR1 KGHSH, CDR2 LQKENI. The CDR3 consists of 15 residues. V was clipped by 6 bases and J by 1 base, with 15 bases between them. The CDR3 DNA reads as TGTGCCAGCTCCGGGGGACACGGTGAGAACACTGAAGCTTTCTTT. It yields the protein CASSGGHGENTEAFF.

The chain combines TRBV10-1 with TRBJ2-3; D is perhaps TRBD2 (6 bases). V was cut by 6 bases and J by 4 bases, with 11 bases left in between. CDR3 length: 13 residues. Per germline, CDR1 WNHNN and CDR2 SYGVQD (reference sequence). The CDR3 protein is CASSREVADTQYF. CDR3 DNA sequence: TGCGCCAGCAGCAGGGAGGTGGCAGATACGCAGTATTTT.

This chain connects TRBV5-8 to TRBJ1-2, with D perhaps TRBD1 (6 bases). In germline, CDR1 is SGHTS, CDR2 YDEGEE. The V and J ends lost 1 base and 4 bases respectively, with 14 bases between them. This CDR3 contains 15 residues. CDR3 sequence reads: CASSLSRGRPYGYTF. The CDR3, as DNA: TGTGCCAGCAGCTTGTCCCGGGGGCGCCCCTATGGCTACACCTTC.

This clone is a singleton in its sample. The V and J genes are TRBV13 and TRBJ1-1; no definite D call. Trimming cost V 2 bases and J 1 base, with 5 bases left between them. CDR3 length: 13 amino acids. Germline V CDR1 and CDR2: PRHDT, FYEKMQ (reference sequence). The CDR3 region is CASSLRGNTEAFF. The CDR3, as DNA: TGTGCCAGCAGCTTAAGAGGGAACACTGAAGCTTTCTTT.

This clone was picked up one time. The CDR3 coding sequence is TGCGCCAGCAGCTTGGCTCAGACCCAGTACTTC. As protein: CASSLAQTQYF. The chain links TRBV5-1 to TRBJ2-7; D uncertain. The DNA matches TRBJ2-5 better at its end, which makes the J call doubtful. The CDR3 is 11 residues long. Germline V gene lookup returns CDR1 SGHRS and CDR2 YFSETQ.

The V call is TRBV2, the J call TRBJ2-1; 8 nucleotides match TRBD2. CDR3 length: 15 residues. The junction had 9 bases not matched to a gene; V was cut back by 3 bases and J by 8 bases. Germline loops: CDR1 SNHLY, CDR2 FYNNEI. Here the CDR3 DNA reads TGTGCCAGCAGTGACGCCGGGAGGGGGGTTGATGAGCAGTTCTTC. It encodes CASSDAGRGVDEQFF.

This chain connects TRBV4-2 to TRBJ1-2, with D uncertain. V gave up 0 bases and J gave up 8 bases, with 13 bases separating them. The CDR3 is made up of 14 amino acids. Germline CDR1 reads LGHNA; CDR2 reads YNFKEQ. In nucleotides, the CDR3 is TGTGCCAGCAGCCAAGATTCGAAGATTCGAGGCTACACCTTC. Protein product: CASSQDSKIRGYTF.

V is TRBV5-1 and J is TRBJ2-7; possibly TRBD1 or TRBD2 for D (5 bases each). CDR3 length: 14 residues. The germline gives CDR1 SGHRS, CDR2 YFSETQ. Trimming took off 4 bases at V and 5 bases at J, with 16 bases between the two ends. The CDR3 nucleotides read TGCGCCAGCAGCCCCCGGGACCCAACGGACGAGCAGTACTTC. It encodes CASSPRDPTDEQYF.

A word on this clone: The same CDR3 arises from other DNA sequences in this sample as well. The CDR3 coding sequence is TGTGCCAGCAGGCCTAAAGAGGTCGGGAGAGATACGCAGTATTTT. This encodes CASRPKEVGRDTQYF. The gene calls are TRBV11-1 and TRBJ2-3; weak D call: TRBD2 (6 bases). Germline V gives CDR1 SGHAT, CDR2 FQDESV (reference sequence). V was clipped by 6 bases and J by 5 bases, with 18 bases between them. The CDR3 length is 15 residues.